Presented here are 30 T cell receptor beta chains from one specimen sequenced in a study of yellow fever vaccine responses in identical twins (dated by TCRdb to 2016 to 2019). Library generation was performed with RT-PCR. Data came from an Illumina HiSeq 2500. The raw public data were reprocessed by TCRdb itself: fastp quality trimming at Q25, MiXCR clonotype calling, in-frame beta chains only. Each record represents a unique CDR3 protein, reported with the most common genes and DNA among its rows. The sample data list 25,000 or so distinct CDR3 sequences, and about three quarters of these were observed just once. 4.8% of the sample is taken by the ten largest. This material consisted of T cells from blood (PBMCs), unsorted or a sorted subset (not recorded which), taken before or after yellow fever vaccination (not recorded which). The receptors derive from a woman younger than 30 who received the yellow fever vaccine. Donor details come from another sample of the same person, matched by shared clones.

J is TRBJ1-1 and V is TRBV18; D call uncertain. Between the trimmed V and J ends, which lost 2 bases and 1 base, there was a span of 11 bases. Germline CDR1 KGHSH, CDR2 LQKENI. The CDR3 has 15 amino acids. CDR3 region: CASSPMAGPNTEAFF. Written as DNA, the CDR3 is TGTGCCAGCTCACCAATGGCAGGTCCGAACACTGAAGCTTTCTTT.

This clonotype was observed a single time. The chain uses TRBV29-1 and TRBJ2-5; 13 nucleotides match TRBD2. The germline gives CDR1 SQVTM, CDR2 ANQGSEA. Trimming cost V 7 bases and J 5 bases; bases outside gene matches: 7. The CDR3 extends over 14 amino acids. CDR3 in DNA: TGCAGCGCTTTACTAGCGGGAGGGAGGGAGACCCAGTACTTC. It encodes CSALLAGGRETQYF.

The chain joins TRBV19 to TRBJ1-1, with D unclear. This CDR3 spans 13 amino acids. Per the germline V gene, CDR1 is LNHDA and CDR2 is SQIVND (reference sequence). The V end lost 3 bases, the J end lost 3 bases, and 8 bases lay between the germline ends. The CDR3 loop reads CASSIDGYTEAFF. The CDR3 region has the DNA TGTGCCAGTAGTATTGATGGATACACTGAAGCTTTCTTT.

V is TRBV11-2 and J is TRBJ2-4; no clear D. Germline V CDR1 and CDR2: SGHAT, FQNNGV. The CDR3 is 16 amino acids. The ends were cut back, 0 bases at V and 1 base at J, with 10 bases in the middle. The CDR3 reads CASSLEGMGAKNIQYF. CDR3 sequence (DNA): TGTGCCAGCAGCTTAGAGGGGATGGGGGCCAAAAACATTCAGTACTTC. The whole variable domain, remainder taken from reference TRBV11-2 and TRBJ2-4, is EAGVAQSPRYKIIEKRQSVAFWCNPISGHATLYWYQQILGQGPKLLIQFQNNGVVDDSQLPKDRFSAERLKGVDSTLKIQPAKLEDSAVYLCASSLEGMGAKNIQYFGAGTRLSVL.

This clonotype was observed a few times. The gene calls are TRBV10-1 and TRBJ2-2; 8 nucleotides align to TRBD2. The germline V gene has CDR1 WNHNN and CDR2 SYGVQD (reference sequence). This CDR3 spans 15 amino acids. Trimming took 5 bases from V and 7 from J; bases not matched to a gene: 9. Here the CDR3 DNA reads TGCGCCAGCAGTTACGACGGGGGGGGCCTCGGGGAGCTGTTTTTT. Amino acid sequence: CASSYDGGGLGELFF.

This clonotype was observed a handful of times. This sequence joins TRBV2 and TRBJ2-5; 7 bases map to TRBD2. The CDR3 covers 14 residues. Germline trimming cut 1 base from V and 7 bases from J; bases unmatched to any gene: 6. From germline, CDR1 is SNHLY and CDR2 FYNNEI. CDR3 coding DNA: TGTGCCAGCAGTGAAGGAGGGAGGGTGGCGACCCAGTACTTC. Protein: CASSEGGRVATQYF.

The rearrangement uses TRBV6-5 and TRBJ2-1; perhaps TRBD2 as D (6 bases). Trimming removed 3 bases from V and 1 base from J, with 10 bases in between. Germline CDR1 reads MNHEY; CDR2 reads SVGAGI. This CDR3 is 15 amino acids long. The DNA of the CDR3 is TGTGCCAGCAGTTATGGCGGGGAATCCTACAATGAGCAGTTCTTC. This sequence encodes CASSYGGESYNEQFF.

The chain employs TRBV11-1 and TRBJ2-2, with D possibly being TRBD1 (8 bases). CDR1 is SGHAT, CDR2 FQDESV, per germline (reference sequence). V was pared by 4 bases and J by 6 bases, with 18 bases between. This CDR3 contains 16 residues. Here the CDR3 reads CASSYDRGGGAGELFF. In DNA, the CDR3 is TGTGCCAGCAGCTATGACAGGGGAGGGGGGGCCGGGGAGCTGTTTTTT.

In its sample, this clonotype was seen once. The chain is built from TRBV18 and TRBJ2-5; TRBD2 matches at 7 bases. This CDR3 is 18 amino acids long. The V segment lost 6 bases and the J segment 5 bases; nucleotides outside the gene matches: 21. Germline CDR1 and CDR2: KGHSH and LQKENI. In DNA form, the CDR3 reads TGTGCCAGCTCGCCATATCAGACTAGCCACGGGTCAAAGGAGACCCAGTACTTC. It is translated as CASSPYQTSHGSKETQYF.

The chain uses TRBV29-1 and TRBJ2-7; 11 bases are shared with TRBD1. Germline values: CDR1 SQVTM, CDR2 ANQGSEA. This CDR3 is built from 13 residues. The V and J ends lost 6 bases and 4 bases, in that order; junction bases with no gene match: 5. The CDR3 DNA is TGCAGCGTCTTCCGGGACAGGGGGTACGAGCAGTACTTC. It encodes CSVFRDRGYEQYF.

The chain combines TRBV27 with TRBJ2-1; 12 bases align to TRBD2. J gave up 8 bases and V 6 bases, and 5 bases lay outside the gene matches. CDR3 size: 14 residues. Per the germline V gene, CDR1 is MNHEY and CDR2 is SMNVEV (reference sequence). CDR3: CASRRTSGIYEQFF. The CDR3 DNA follows: TGTGCCAGCAGAAGGACTAGCGGGATCTATGAGCAGTTCTTC.

V is TRBV29-1 and J is TRBJ1-1, with 7 bases lining up with TRBD1. The V gene's germline CDR1 is SQVTM and CDR2 ANQGSEA. CDR3 length: 11 amino acids. CDR3 sequence reads: CSGRGTTEAFF. CDR3 DNA: TGCAGTGGCAGGGGGACCACTGAAGCTTTCTTT.

The gene calls are TRBV19 and TRBJ2-3, with D unclear. The CDR3 is made up of 14 amino acids. Trimming shortened V by 3 bases and J by 2 bases, and 9 bases separated the two germline ends. Germline CDR1 is LNHDA and CDR2 is SQIVND (reference sequence). CDR3 protein: CASSMWTDTDTQYF. CDR3 coding DNA: TGTGCCAGTAGTATGTGGACCGACACAGATACGCAGTATTTT.

This sequence joins TRBV18 and TRBJ2-7; D is undetermined. Trimming took 5 bases from V and 2 from J, leaving 7 bases between them. CDR3 length equals 12 residues. From germline, CDR1 is KGHSH and CDR2 LQKENI. This CDR3 is CASSGLPYEQYF. The DNA of the CDR3 is TGTGCCAGCTCAGGTCTCCCCTACGAGCAGTACTTC.

J is TRBJ2-7 and V is TRBV25-1; TRBD1 is a possible D gene (6 bases). CDR1 is MGHDK, CDR2 SYGVNS, per germline. Trimming removed 5 bases from V and 2 bases from J, with 16 bases in between. The CDR3 sequence is 15 residues long. DNA of the CDR3: TGTGCCAGCAGTAGTTCTGGACAGATGACCTACGAGCAGTACTTC. This encodes CASSSSGQMTYEQYF.

The chain couples TRBV4-2 to TRBJ1-4; 12 bases are a match to TRBD1. The junction had 5 bases not matched to a gene; V was cut back by 1 base and J by 8 bases. This CDR3 has 16 amino acids. Germline V gene lookup returns CDR1 LGHNA and CDR2 YNFKEQ. The CDR3 is CASSQGPGQGAEKLFF. The DNA for the CDR3 is TGTGCCAGCAGCCAAGGTCCGGGACAGGGGGCAGAAAAACTGTTTTTT.

V gene TRBV29-1 combines with J gene TRBJ2-7, with 7 bases fitting TRBD2. Germline V gene sequence: CDR1 SQVTM, CDR2 ANQGSEA. Losses at the gene ends were 2 bases for V and 0 bases for J; bases not matched to a gene: 7. The CDR3 totals 15 residues. The CDR3 region is CSVELARESSYEQYF. The CDR3 DNA follows: TGCAGCGTTGAACTGGCGCGGGAGAGCTCCTACGAGCAGTACTTC.

The V call is TRBV7-2, the J call TRBJ2-1, with D unclear. Trimming stripped 2 bases from V and 1 base from J, with 6 bases between. CDR3 length equals 14 residues. Germline V gene data show CDR1 as SGHTA and CDR2 as FQGNSA. The CDR3 nucleotides read TGTGCCAGCAGCTTACCGGGTTCCTACAATGAGCAGTTCTTC. It yields the protein CASSLPGSYNEQFF.

The V and J genes are TRBV20-1 and TRBJ2-5; a weak D match, TRBD2 (5 bases). CDR3 length: 15 amino acids. V dropped 0 bases and J dropped 2 bases, with 13 bases sitting between them. The germline V gene has CDR1 DFQATT and CDR2 SNEGSKA (reference sequence). The CDR3: CSAREPAAPQETQYF. CDR3 coding DNA: TGCAGTGCTAGAGAACCAGCGGCCCCACAAGAGACCCAGTACTTC.

The rearrangement links TRBV29-1 to TRBJ2-3; D is possibly TRBD2 (7 bases). The CDR3 has 17 amino acids. Germline CDR1 is SQVTM and CDR2 is ANQGSEA. V was shortened by 1 base and J by 0 bases, with 17 bases between the two germline ends. The CDR3 bases are TGCAGCGTTGAAGGCGGGGGCGTCGGGACTAGCACAGATACGCAGTATTTT. Amino acid sequence: CSVEGGGVGTSTDTQYF.

This clonotype was recorded only once. The chain uses TRBV7-7 and TRBJ2-5; no firm D call. The CDR3 totals 13 residues. Per the germline V gene, CDR1 is SSHAT and CDR2 is FNYEAQ (reference sequence). V lost 4 bases, J lost 5 bases, and 11 bases lay in between. The CDR3 nucleotides are TGTGCCAGCAGCTCCCGTGGGGTGGAGACCCAGTACTTC. This encodes CASSSRGVETQYF.

V gene TRBV6-2 or TRBV6-3 combines with J gene TRBJ1-1, with D tentatively TRBD1 (6 bases). The CDR3 length is 17 residues. V shed 2 bases and J shed 5 bases, with 21 bases lying between them. Germline values: CDR1 MNHEY, CDR2 SVGEGT. The CDR3 sequence: CASSYGELGRGRTEAFF. The DNA of the CDR3 is TGTGCCAGCAGTTACGGGGAACTGGGCAGGGGAAGGACTGAAGCTTTCTTT.

The chain recombines TRBV15 with TRBJ1-2; D is perhaps TRBD1 (6 bases). Germline V gene sequence: CDR1 LNHNV, CDR2 YYDKDF (reference sequence). V lost 2 bases and J lost 5, with 15 bases in between. The CDR3 is 15 amino acids. CDR3 sequence: CATSRSTGSLYGYTF. DNA for the CDR3: TGTGCCACCAGCAGATCGACAGGATCCCTATATGGCTACACCTTC.

The V and J genes are TRBV12-3 or TRBV12-4 and TRBJ2-2; D is uncertain. This CDR3 has 13 amino acids. V was clipped by 2 bases and J by 7 bases, with 8 bases between them. CDR3 bases: TGTGCCAGCAGTTTACTATCCCTCGGGGAGCTGTTTTTT. Translating gives CASSLLSLGELFF.

V gene TRBV11-3 combines with J gene TRBJ2-3; 8 positions agree with TRBD2. This CDR3 has 15 amino acids. V lost 6 bases and J lost 5; bases outside the gene matches: 10. Germline assignment: CDR1 SGHNT and CDR2 YENEEA. The CDR3 protein is CASRAAGRAVDTQYF. For the CDR3, the DNA is TGTGCCAGCAGGGCGGCCGGGAGGGCCGTAGATACGCAGTATTTT.

The rearrangement uses TRBV14 and TRBJ2-1; 8 bases agree with TRBD2. The CDR3 is made up of 17 amino acids. The V gene's germline CDR1 is SGHDN and CDR2 FVKESK. After removal of 4 bases from V and 4 bases from J, the junction contained 12 bases not matched to a gene. As DNA, the CDR3 is TGTGCCAGCAGCCCTGCGGGCGCGGGGGGCTTGTACAATGAGCAGTTCTTC. Its translation is CASSPAGAGGLYNEQFF.

The rearrangement links TRBV29-1 to TRBJ2-7; maybe TRBD1 (6 bases). Germline values: CDR1 SQVTM, CDR2 ANQGSEA. The CDR3 spans 11 residues. V was pared by 7 bases and J by 4 bases, with 11 bases between. The CDR3 nucleotides are TGCAGCGGACTACAGGGATACGAGCAGTACTTC. The encoded protein is CSGLQGYEQYF.

The rearrangement links TRBV6-1 to TRBJ2-6; D possibly corresponds to TRBD2 (6 bases). Germline V gene sequence: CDR1 MNHNS, CDR2 SASEGT. The CDR3 is 16 amino acids. V was pared by 6 bases and J by 0 bases, with 12 bases between. CDR3 nucleotide sequence: TGTGCCAGCAGCCCCCAAGCGGGCTCTGGGGCCAACGTCCTGACTTTC. The encoded protein is CASSPQAGSGANVLTF.

Here the CDR3 reads CSVDRAYNEQFF. DNA of the CDR3: TGCAGCGTTGATAGGGCCTACAATGAGCAGTTCTTC. The chain is built from TRBV29-1 and TRBJ2-1; no firm D call. The length of the CDR3 is 12 residues. The V end lost 3 bases, the J end lost 2 bases, and 5 bases lay between the germline ends. Germline-derived CDR1 and CDR2 are SQVTM and ANQGSEA.

The chain employs TRBV4-2 and TRBJ2-2, with D perhaps TRBD2 (6 bases). There are 15 residues in the CDR3. In germline, CDR1 is LGHNA, CDR2 YNFKEQ. Trimming removed 4 bases at V and 0 bases at J, with 9 bases between. CDR3 DNA: TGTGCCAGCAGCCGAGCGGGTCCGAACACCGGGGAGCTGTTTTTT. Translated, it gives CASSRAGPNTGELFF.